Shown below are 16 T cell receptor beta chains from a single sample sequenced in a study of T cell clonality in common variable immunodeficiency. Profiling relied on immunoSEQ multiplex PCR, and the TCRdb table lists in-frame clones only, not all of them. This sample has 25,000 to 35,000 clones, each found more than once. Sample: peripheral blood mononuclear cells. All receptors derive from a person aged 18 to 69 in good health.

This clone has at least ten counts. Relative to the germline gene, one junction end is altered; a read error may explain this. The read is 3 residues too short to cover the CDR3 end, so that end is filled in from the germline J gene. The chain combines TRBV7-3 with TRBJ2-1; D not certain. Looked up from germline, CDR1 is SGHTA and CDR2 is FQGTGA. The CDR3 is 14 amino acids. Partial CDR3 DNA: TGTGCCAGCAGCTTAGTGGGCTCCGACAATGAG. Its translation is CASSLVGSDNE. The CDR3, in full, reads CASSLVGSDNEQFF.

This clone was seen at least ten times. CDR3 DNA (partial): TGCGCCAGCAGCAGCGCGGGAGGCCCCACAGATACG. It encodes CASSSAGGPTDT. The whole CDR3 protein is CASSSAGGPTDTQYF. The genes are TRBV5-1 and TRBJ2-3, with TRBD2 identical over 8 bases. The CDR3 is cut off 3 residues early in the read; its end comes from the germline J gene. CDR1 is SGHRS, CDR2 YFSETQ, per germline. The CDR3 extends over 15 amino acids. J was trimmed by 2 bases and V by 4 bases; bases with no gene match: 6.

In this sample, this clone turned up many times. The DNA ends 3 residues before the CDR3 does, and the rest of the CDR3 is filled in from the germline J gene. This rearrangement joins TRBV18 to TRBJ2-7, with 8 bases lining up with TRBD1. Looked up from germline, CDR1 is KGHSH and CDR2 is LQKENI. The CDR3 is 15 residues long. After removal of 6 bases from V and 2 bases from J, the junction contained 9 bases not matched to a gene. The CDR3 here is CASSHPGQATYEQYF. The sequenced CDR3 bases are TGTGCCAGCTCTCACCCGGGACAGGCGACCTACGAG.

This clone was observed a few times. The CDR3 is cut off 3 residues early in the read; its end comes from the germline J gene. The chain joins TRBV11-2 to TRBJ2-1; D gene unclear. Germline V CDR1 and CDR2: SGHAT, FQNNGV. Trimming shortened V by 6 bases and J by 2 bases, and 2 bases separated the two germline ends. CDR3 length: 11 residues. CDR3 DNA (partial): TGTGCCAGCAGTACCTACAATGAG. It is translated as CASSTYNE. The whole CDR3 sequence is CASSTYNEQFF.

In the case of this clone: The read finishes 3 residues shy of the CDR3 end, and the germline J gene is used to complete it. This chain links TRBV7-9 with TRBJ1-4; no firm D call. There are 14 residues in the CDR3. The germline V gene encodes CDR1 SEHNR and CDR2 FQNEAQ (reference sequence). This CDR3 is CASSLDSTNGPLFF. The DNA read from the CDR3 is TGTGCCAGCAGCTTAGATTCGACGAATGGGCCA.

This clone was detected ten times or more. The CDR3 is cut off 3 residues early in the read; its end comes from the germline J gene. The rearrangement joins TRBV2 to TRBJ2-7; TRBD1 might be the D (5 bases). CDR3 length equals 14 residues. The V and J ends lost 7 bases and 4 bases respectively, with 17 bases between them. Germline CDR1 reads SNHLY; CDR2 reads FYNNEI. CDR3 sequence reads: CASTGQGSEYEQYF. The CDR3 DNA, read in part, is TGTGCCAGCACAGGGCAGGGAAGTGAGTACGAG.

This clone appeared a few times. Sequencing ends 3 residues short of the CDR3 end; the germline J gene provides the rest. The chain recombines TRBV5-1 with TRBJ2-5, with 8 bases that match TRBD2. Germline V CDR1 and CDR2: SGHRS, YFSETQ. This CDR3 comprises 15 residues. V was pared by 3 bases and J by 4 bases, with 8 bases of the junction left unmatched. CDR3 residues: CASSSRGGGAETQYF. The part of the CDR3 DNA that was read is TGCGCCAGCAGCTCTCGGGGGGGAGGGGCAGAGACC.

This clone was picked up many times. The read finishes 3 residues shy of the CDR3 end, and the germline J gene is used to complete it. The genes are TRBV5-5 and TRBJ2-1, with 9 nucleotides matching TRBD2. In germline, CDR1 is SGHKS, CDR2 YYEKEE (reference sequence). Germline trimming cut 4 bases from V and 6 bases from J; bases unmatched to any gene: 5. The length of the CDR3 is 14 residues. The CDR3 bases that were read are TGTGCCAGCAGCCAGAGACTAGCGGTCAATGAG. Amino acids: CASSQRLAVNE. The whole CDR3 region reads CASSQRLAVNEQFF.

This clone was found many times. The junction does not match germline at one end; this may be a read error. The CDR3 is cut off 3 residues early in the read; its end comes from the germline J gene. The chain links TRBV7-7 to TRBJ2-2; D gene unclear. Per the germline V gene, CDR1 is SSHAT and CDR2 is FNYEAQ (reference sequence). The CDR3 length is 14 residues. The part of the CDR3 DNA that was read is TGTGCTAGCAGCTTAGCCCGGTTCACCGGGGAG. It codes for CASSLARFTGE. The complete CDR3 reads CASSLARFTGELFF.

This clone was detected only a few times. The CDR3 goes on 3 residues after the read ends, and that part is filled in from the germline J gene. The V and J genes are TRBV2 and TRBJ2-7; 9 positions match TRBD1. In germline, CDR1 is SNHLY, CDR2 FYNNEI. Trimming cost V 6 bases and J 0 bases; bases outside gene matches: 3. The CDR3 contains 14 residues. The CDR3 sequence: CASRNRGPSYEQYF. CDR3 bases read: TGTGCCAGCAGAAACAGGGGGCCCTCCTACGAG.

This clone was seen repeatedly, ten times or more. Incomplete CDR3 DNA: TGTGCCAGCAGTGACGGACAGGATAGTTCACCC. It specifies CASSDGQDSSP. The full-length CDR3 reads as CASSDGQDSSPLHF. The chain recombines TRBV6-1 with TRBJ1-6; 7 nucleotides agree with TRBD1. The read stops 3 residues short of the end of the CDR3; the missing end is completed from the germline J gene. Germline V CDR1 and CDR2: MNHNS, SASEGT. Losses at the gene ends were 3 bases for V and 9 bases for J; bases not matched to a gene: 5. CDR3 length: 14 residues.

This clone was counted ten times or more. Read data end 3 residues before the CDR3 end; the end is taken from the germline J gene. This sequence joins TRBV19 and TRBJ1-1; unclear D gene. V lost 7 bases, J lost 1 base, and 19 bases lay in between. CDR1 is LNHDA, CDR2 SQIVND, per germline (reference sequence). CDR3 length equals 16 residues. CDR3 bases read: TGTGCCAGTACTGTGACAACTCAGACCCCGAACACTGAA. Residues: CASTVTTQTPNTE. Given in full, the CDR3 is CASTVTTQTPNTEAFF.

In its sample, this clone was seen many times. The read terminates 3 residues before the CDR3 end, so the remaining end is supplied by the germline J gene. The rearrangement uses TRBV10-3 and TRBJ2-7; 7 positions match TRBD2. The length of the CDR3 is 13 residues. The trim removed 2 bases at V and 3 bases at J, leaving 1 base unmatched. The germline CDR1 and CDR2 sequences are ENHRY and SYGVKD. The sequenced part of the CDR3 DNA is TGTGCCATCAGTGAGCTAGCGGACTACGAG. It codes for CAISELADYE. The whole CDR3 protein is CAISELADYEQYF.

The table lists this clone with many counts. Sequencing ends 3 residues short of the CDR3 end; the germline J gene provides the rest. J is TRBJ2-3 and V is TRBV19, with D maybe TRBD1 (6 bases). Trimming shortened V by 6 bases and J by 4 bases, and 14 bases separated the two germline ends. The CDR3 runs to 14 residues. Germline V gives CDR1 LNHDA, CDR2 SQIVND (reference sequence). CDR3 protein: CASSRIQGSDTQYF. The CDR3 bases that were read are TGTGCCAGTAGCAGAATACAGGGCTCAGATACG.

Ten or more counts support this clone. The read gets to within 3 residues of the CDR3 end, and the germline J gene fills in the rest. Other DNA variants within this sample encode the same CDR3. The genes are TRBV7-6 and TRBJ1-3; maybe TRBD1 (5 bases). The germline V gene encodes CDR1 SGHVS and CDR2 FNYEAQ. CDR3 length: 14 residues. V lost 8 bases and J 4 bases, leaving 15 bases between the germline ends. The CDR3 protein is CASAGGETGNTIYF. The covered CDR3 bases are TGTGCCAGCGCCGGGGGGGAAACCGGAAACACC.

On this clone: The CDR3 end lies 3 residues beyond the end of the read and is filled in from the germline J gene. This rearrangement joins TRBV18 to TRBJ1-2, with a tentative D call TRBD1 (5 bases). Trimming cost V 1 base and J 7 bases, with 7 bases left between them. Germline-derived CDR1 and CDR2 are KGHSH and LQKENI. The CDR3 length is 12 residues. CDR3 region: CASSPQGSGYTF. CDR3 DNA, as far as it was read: TGTGCCAGCTCACCACAGGGGTCTGGC. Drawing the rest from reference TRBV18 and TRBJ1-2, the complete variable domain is NAGVMQNPRHLVRRRGQEARLRCSPMKGHSHVYWYRQLPEEGLKFMVYLQKENIIDESGMPKERFSAEFPKEGPSILRIQQVVRGDSAAYFCASSPQGSGYTFGSGTRLTVV.